Shown below are 27 T cell receptor beta chains from a single sample sequenced in a study of blood T cell repertoires in COVID-19. Profiled with immunoSEQ multiplex PCR; TCRdb holds only in-frame clones, not every one. The sample lists approximately 150,000 clones, 82% seen once, with about a sixth in the top ten. The sequenced sample consisted of PBMCs or T cells enriched from blood (not recorded which). These receptors came from a man aged 55 to 70 who had recovered from COVID-19.

The chain is built from TRBV28 and TRBJ2-2; 7 bases align to TRBD1. Germline CDR1 MDHEN, CDR2 SYDVKM. V lost 6 bases, J lost 0 bases, and 4 bases stayed unmatched. There are 15 residues in the CDR3. The CDR3 spells CASSVDRANTGELFF. As DNA, the CDR3 is TGTGCCAGCAGCGTCGACAGGGCGAACACCGGGGAGCTGTTTTTT.

This clone was seen ten or more times. V usage is TRBV7-9 and J usage is TRBJ1-5, with unresolved D. Germline V gene sequence: CDR1 SEHNR, CDR2 FQNEAQ (reference sequence). The CDR3 extends over 14 amino acids. The germline V and J ends were trimmed by 0 bases and 5 bases, with 8 bases remaining between them. CDR3 sequence reads: CASSLANGDQPQHF. CDR3 in DNA: TGTGCCAGCAGCTTAGCGAACGGGGATCAGCCCCAGCATTTT.

The J gene is TRBJ1-1, the V gene TRBV18; 7 bases line up with TRBD1. From germline, CDR1 is KGHSH and CDR2 LQKENI. The CDR3 runs to 12 residues. With 2 bases clipped from V and 11 bases from J, the junction kept 5 bases outside the gene matches. As DNA, the CDR3 is TGTGCCAGCTCACCAAGGGGGCTGGACGCTTTCTTT. It specifies CASSPRGLDAFF.

This chain uses TRBV21-1 with TRBJ2-7; the table calls TRBD1, which could not be checked here. TRBV21-1 is recorded as a pseudogene. The CDR3 spans 14 residues. As DNA, the CDR3 is TGTGCCAGCAGCGACGGGACAGAACCCTACGAGCAGTACTTC. This translates into CASSDGTEPYEQYF.

J is TRBJ2-5 and V is TRBV19; D possibly corresponds to TRBD1 (5 bases). Per the germline V gene, CDR1 is LNHDA and CDR2 is SQIVND (reference sequence). The CDR3 contains 14 residues. V was shortened by 6 bases and J by 0 bases, with 11 bases between the two germline ends. The DNA for the CDR3 is TGTGCCAGTAGCATTGACAGAAACCAAGAGACCCAGTACTTC. Translated: CASSIDRNQETQYF.

The chain carries TRBV3-1 (or the pseudogene TRBV3-2) and TRBJ1-6, with 7 bases identical to TRBD1. Losses at the gene ends were 2 bases for V and 7 bases for J; bases not matched to a gene: 2. This CDR3 is 14 amino acids long. CDR1 LGHDT and CDR2 YNNKEL come from the germline V gene (reference sequence). The chain's CDR3 is CASSQLRGNSPLHF. CDR3 coding DNA: TGTGCCAGCAGCCAACTCAGGGGGAATTCACCCCTCCACTTT.

The rearrangement uses TRBV6-5 and TRBJ2-7, with 7 positions matching TRBD1. CDR3 length: 15 residues. The V gene end was trimmed by 6 bases and the J gene end by 6 bases; junction bases not matched to a gene: 14. The germline V gene has CDR1 MNHEY and CDR2 SVGAGI. Written as DNA, the CDR3 is TGTGCCAGCAGACTTCCGGGACAGCTAACGACCGAGCAGTACTTC. Translating gives CASRLPGQLTTEQYF.

J is TRBJ2-7 and V is TRBV6-5, with TRBD2 matching 9 bases. The CDR3 is 14 residues long. The V gene end was trimmed by 4 bases and the J gene end by 4 bases; junction bases not matched to a gene: 5. CDR1 is MNHEY and CDR2 is SVGAGI in the germline V gene. This CDR3 reads CASSWAGGPYEQYF. CDR3 sequence (DNA): TGTGCCAGCAGTTGGGCGGGAGGGCCTTACGAGCAGTACTTC.

The count of this clone is one. V usage is TRBV6-6 and J usage is TRBJ2-1, with 13 bases identical to TRBD2. J lost 5 bases, V lost 6 bases, and 7 bases had no gene match. The germline V gene encodes CDR1 MNHNY and CDR2 SVGAGI (reference sequence). The CDR3 has 16 amino acids. The CDR3 spells CASRPLGLAGHNEQFF. The CDR3 DNA follows: TGTGCCAGCAGGCCCTTGGGACTAGCGGGGCACAATGAGCAGTTCTTC.

The J gene is TRBJ1-5, the V gene TRBV28; D gene ambiguous. Trimming stripped 6 bases from V and 5 bases from J, with 8 bases between. The CDR3 covers 12 residues. Per germline, CDR1 MDHEN and CDR2 SYDVKM. As DNA, the CDR3 is TGTGCCAGCAGCCCCTTTGATCAGCCCCAGCATTTT. Encoded protein: CASSPFDQPQHF.

The rearrangement links TRBV4-2 to TRBJ1-2, with D tentatively TRBD1 (6 bases). CDR3 length: 14 amino acids. Germline V gene lookup returns CDR1 LGHNA and CDR2 YNFKEQ. The V end was cut by 0 bases, the J end by 10 bases, with 15 bases between. In DNA form, the CDR3 reads TGTGCCAGCAGCCAAGATGGGCAGGGGTTTCTCTACACCTTC. Translated, it gives CASSQDGQGFLYTF.

The gene calls are TRBV12-2 and TRBJ2-3; the table calls TRBD2, which could not be checked here. TRBV12-2 constitutes a pseudogene. The CDR3 has 15 residues. The CDR3 sequence: CASRFSGGGTDTQYF. The CDR3 DNA sequence: TGTGCAAGTCGCTTCTCGGGAGGGGGGACAGATACGCAGTATTTT.

This clone has just a few counts. The chain joins TRBV5-1 to TRBJ1-2; D unresolved. V gave up 5 bases and J gave up 3 bases, with 11 bases separating them. The CDR3 runs 13 residues. CDR1 SGHRS and CDR2 YFSETQ come from the germline V gene. In nucleotides, the CDR3 is TGCGCCAGCAGTTCCGACTCTTACTATGGCTACACCTTC. Translation: CASSSDSYYGYTF.

The chain joins TRBV5-1 to TRBJ1-1, with TRBD1 as a possible D gene (6 bases). CDR1 SGHRS and CDR2 YFSETQ come from the germline V gene. This CDR3 comprises 14 residues. V dropped 2 bases and J dropped 2 bases, with 10 bases sitting between them. The DNA of the CDR3 is TGCGCCAGCAGCTTAGGACAGCCTAACACTGAAGCTTTCTTT. This gives the protein CASSLGQPNTEAFF.

This chain links TRBV5-1 with TRBJ1-1; the match to TRBD1 covers 7 bases. The CDR3 is made up of 15 amino acids. The V gene's germline CDR1 is SGHRS and CDR2 YFSETQ. Losses at the gene ends were 4 bases for V and 6 bases for J; bases not matched to a gene: 12. CDR3 sequence reads: CASSLDGADRAEAFF. Written as DNA, the CDR3 is TGCGCCAGCAGCCTCGATGGAGCCGACAGGGCTGAAGCTTTCTTT.

This CDR3 is CASTDGGNESPLHF. CDR3 nucleotides: TGTGCCAGCACCGATGGGGGGAACGAGTCACCCCTCCACTTT. This sequence joins TRBV6-5 and TRBJ1-6, with a tentative D call TRBD1 (5 bases). The germline gives CDR1 MNHEY, CDR2 SVGAGI. V was shortened by 7 bases and J by 10 bases, with 17 bases between the two germline ends. There are 14 residues in the CDR3.

This clone has a single count. This chain uses TRBV7-3 with TRBJ2-1, with 7 bases aligning to TRBD2. CDR1 is SGHTA and CDR2 is FQGTGA in the germline V gene. The CDR3 is 14 residues long. Trimming took 2 bases from V and 5 from J; bases not matched to a gene: 3. Here the CDR3 reads CASSLAGAHNEQFF. The CDR3, as DNA: TGTGCCAGCAGCTTAGCGGGAGCCCACAATGAGCAGTTCTTC.

The chain is built from TRBV13 and TRBJ1-5, with TRBD1 as a possible D gene (5 bases). Germline CDR1 is PRHDT and CDR2 is FYEKMQ (reference sequence). V dropped 3 bases and J dropped 5 bases, with 11 bases sitting between them. This CDR3 spans 14 amino acids. The CDR3 loop is CASSFRGLHQPQHF. The CDR3 DNA sequence: TGTGCCAGCAGCTTTCGGGGGTTGCATCAGCCCCAGCATTTT.

V usage is TRBV5-6 and J usage is TRBJ2-7; 12 nucleotides align to TRBD1. The CDR3 is made up of 14 amino acids. The germline V gene has CDR1 SGHDT and CDR2 YYEEEE. V was clipped by 1 base and J by 9 bases; unmatched bases: 5. CDR3 in DNA: TGTGCCAGCAGCTTGTGGGACAGGGGGCTTCGGCAGTACTTC. It specifies CASSLWDRGLRQYF.

The chain is built from TRBV10-3 and TRBJ1-4, with 9 positions matching TRBD1. The CDR3 covers 13 residues. Germline CDR1 ENHRY, CDR2 SYGVKD. V gave up 10 bases and J gave up 8 bases; unmatched junction bases: 8. The CDR3 loop is CASTGQGGEKLFF. As DNA, the CDR3 is TGTGCCAGCACGGGACAGGGAGGCGAAAAACTGTTTTTT.

The chain is built from TRBV9 and TRBJ1-3, with D possibly matching TRBD1 (6 bases). The CDR3 spans 17 residues. Germline V gene lookup returns CDR1 SGDLS and CDR2 YYNGEE. Trimming pared 0 bases from V and 3 bases from J, leaving 16 bases between. The CDR3 DNA reads as TGTGCCAGCAGCGTAGGCCCGGGGGGCATTCTTGGAAACACCATATATTTT. Translation: CASSVGPGGILGNTIYF.

The chain employs TRBV11-2 and TRBJ2-7, with 11 bases matching TRBD2. V was clipped by 0 bases and J by 0 bases; unmatched bases: 4. CDR1 and CDR2 from the germline V gene are SGHAT and FQNNGV. The CDR3 consists of 17 residues. The CDR3 DNA is TGTGCCAGCAGCTTAGAGGGACTAGCGGTTAGCTCCTACGAGCAGTACTTC. The encoded protein is CASSLEGLAVSSYEQYF.

This chain uses TRBV5-4 with TRBJ2-5, with 7 positions matching TRBD2. V gave up 4 bases and J gave up 5 bases; unmatched junction bases: 11. Germline V gives CDR1 SGHNT, CDR2 YYREEE (reference sequence). This CDR3 contains 15 residues. The DNA of the CDR3 is TGTGCCAGCAGCCCAACCGGGGGGAATCGGGAGACCCAGTACTTC. It yields the protein CASSPTGGNRETQYF.

This clone was seen just once. V is TRBV4-1 and J is TRBJ2-5; D is unresolved. CDR3 size: 12 residues. CDR1 is MGHRA, CDR2 YSYEKL, per germline. V dropped 0 bases and J dropped 5 bases, with 4 bases sitting between them. The CDR3 loop reads CASSQDRETQYF. DNA for the CDR3: TGCGCCAGCAGCCAAGATCGGGAGACCCAGTACTTC.

V is TRBV7-6 and J is TRBJ2-7; 9 bases agree with TRBD2. This CDR3 has 15 amino acids. Trimming removed 0 bases from V and 4 bases from J; junction bases left unmatched: 4. CDR1 SGHVS and CDR2 FNYEAQ come from the germline V gene. The CDR3 loop reads CASSLADSGSYEQYF. CDR3 bases: TGTGCCAGCAGCTTAGCGGATAGCGGGAGTTACGAGCAGTACTTC. The full variable domain, completed using reference TRBV7-6 and TRBJ2-7, is GAGVSQSPRYKVTKRGQDVALRCDPISGHVSLYWYRQALGQGPEFLTYFNYEAQQDKSGLPNDRFSAERPEGSISTLTIQRTEQRDSAMYRCASSLADSGSYEQYFGPGTRLTVT.

The chain links TRBV11-2 to TRBJ2-1, with 9 bases fitting TRBD1. The CDR3 loop spans 16 amino acids. CDR1 SGHAT and CDR2 FQNNGV come from the germline V gene. The ends lost 5 bases at V and 12 bases at J; junction bases unmatched: 17. This CDR3 is CASSRAARDRDVMQFF. The CDR3 bases are TGTGCCAGCAGCCGAGCCGCCCGGGACAGGGATGTTATGCAGTTCTTC.

This clone was recorded only once. This rearrangement joins TRBV3-1 (or the pseudogene TRBV3-2) to TRBJ1-3; D not certain. CDR1 and CDR2 (germline): LGHDT, YNNKEL (reference sequence). Trimming left V 0 bases short and J 4 bases short, with 10 bases between. The length of the CDR3 is 15 residues. The CDR3 region is CASSQEWSKGNTIYF. Written as DNA, the CDR3 is TGTGCCAGCAGCCAAGAATGGAGTAAGGGAAACACCATATATTTT.